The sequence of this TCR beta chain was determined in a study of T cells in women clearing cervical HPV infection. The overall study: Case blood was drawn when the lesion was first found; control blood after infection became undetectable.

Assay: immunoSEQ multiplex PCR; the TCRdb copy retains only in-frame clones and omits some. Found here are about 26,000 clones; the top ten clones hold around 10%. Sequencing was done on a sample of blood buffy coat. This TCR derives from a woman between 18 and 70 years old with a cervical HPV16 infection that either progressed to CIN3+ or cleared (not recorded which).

CDR3 amino acids: CASSLTQEMNTEAFF. Partial CDR3 DNA: TGTGCCAGCAGCTTAACACAGGAGATGAACACTGAA. This chain joins TRBV11-2 and TRBJ1-1; D may be TRBD1 (5 bases). The read ends 3 residues early relative to the CDR3; the germline J gene fills the gap. This CDR3 spans 15 amino acids. CDR1 and CDR2 (germline): SGHAT, FQNNGV. Between the trimmed V and J ends, which lost 2 bases and 0 bases, there was a span of 10 bases.